These 20 T cell receptor beta chains share one sample of origin, sequenced in a study of tumor and adjacent non-tumor tissue in lung cancer. The library came from three nested PCR rounds adapted from ARM-PCR protocols. TCRdb re-called the multiplex PCR reads through MiXCR, storing one row per CDR3 protein. The sample lists more than 85,000 distinct CDR3 sequences, 60% to 80% occurring once. The template was RNA from unsorted bulk tissue. This non-tumor lung sample came from over 3 cm beyond the tumor edge. The sample comprised distant non-tumor lung tissue. These receptors all stem from a man in his fifties or sixties with non-small cell lung cancer.

The genes are TRBV29-1 and TRBJ2-1; the D is unclear. The CDR3 totals 16 residues. Germline CDR1 and CDR2: SQVTM and ANQGSEA. The germline V and J ends were trimmed by 7 bases and 12 bases, with 31 bases remaining between them. CDR3 protein: CSANEATHGDMGGQFF. DNA for the CDR3: TGCAGCGCTAACGAGGCCACACACGGTGACATGGGTGGGCAGTTCTTC.

A word on this clonotype: A read error is likely, as this CDR3 ends without the conserved phenylalanine or tryptophan. The J gene is TRBJ2-3, the V gene TRBV2, with TRBD2 identical over 15 bases. Germline-derived CDR1 and CDR2 are SNHLY and FYNNEI. J lost 0 bases, V lost 8 bases, and 9 bases had no gene match. CDR3 length: 18 residues. The CDR3 DNA is TGTGCCAGCTGTGGACCGGGACTAGCGGGAGGAAGCACAGATACGCAGTATTTG. Residues: CASCGPGLAGGSTDTQYL.

With regard to this clonotype: No conserved phenylalanine or tryptophan ends this CDR3, so it is likely a read error. The V gene is TRBV12-3 or TRBV12-4, the J gene TRBJ1-6, with D possibly matching TRBD1 (6 bases). Trimming stripped 5 bases from V and 14 bases from J, with 22 bases between. CDR3 size: 15 residues. In DNA, the CDR3 is TGTGCCAGCAGTAGGACCGGGAGAGGGGGTTCGGCCCTCCACATT. Its protein product is CASSRTGRGGSALHI.

This clonotype was counted ten times or more. The chain employs TRBV5-1 and TRBJ2-7; 8 bases align to TRBD2. The CDR3 covers 15 residues. CDR1 and CDR2 (germline): SGHRS, YFSETQ. The trim removed 2 bases at V and 2 bases at J, leaving 6 bases unmatched. CDR3 bases: TGCGCCAGCAGCTTCGGCGGGGGGACAACCTACGAGCAGTACTTC. It is translated as CASSFGGGTTYEQYF. Using reference TRBV5-1 and TRBJ2-7 for the parts outside the CDR3, the full variable domain is KAGVTQTPRYLIKTRGQQVTLSCSPISGHRSVSWYQQTPGQGLQFLFEYFSETQRNKGNFPGRFSGRQFSNSRSEMNVSTLELGDSALYLCASSFGGGTTYEQYFGPGTRLTVT.

This clonotype was picked up a small number of times. J is TRBJ2-5 and V is TRBV5-1; D not resolved. V was trimmed by 1 base and J by 3 bases, leaving 4 bases between them. The CDR3 spans 12 residues. Germline CDR1 SGHRS, CDR2 YFSETQ. CDR3 sequence (DNA): TGCGCCAGCAGCTTGTTCGAAGAGACCCAGTACTTC. Encoded protein: CASSLFEETQYF.

Points on this clonotype: The CDR3 does not close with the conserved phenylalanine or tryptophan, likely indicating a read error. The chain recombines TRBV29-1 with TRBJ2-2; D is undetermined. Germline assignment: CDR1 SQVTM and CDR2 ANQGSEA. The CDR3 length is 14 residues. Between the trimmed V and J ends, which lost 2 bases and 0 bases, there was a span of 7 bases. DNA of the CDR3: TGCAGCGTTGAAAACAGCTCGAACACCGGGGAGCTGTTTTAT. This codes for CSVENSSNTGELFY.

As for this clonotype: An end of the junction differs from the germline gene, which may be a read error. The chain employs TRBV6-6 and TRBJ1-2; the D gene is possibly TRBD1 (5 bases). CDR3 length: 15 residues. The germline CDR1 and CDR2 sequences are MNHNY and SVGAGI (reference sequence). The CDR3 nucleotides read TGTGCCAGCAGTAGCCGGGGCAGAGTCAACTATAGCTACACCTTC. It translates to CASSSRGRVNYSYTF.

To note about this clonotype: The junction does not match germline at one end; this may be a read error. The chain uses TRBV4-2 and TRBJ1-6, with D tentatively TRBD1 (5 bases). This CDR3 spans 17 amino acids. Germline CDR1 reads LGHNA; CDR2 reads YNFKEQ. The CDR3 protein is CASSSTHEGLYSSPLHF. Written as DNA, the CDR3 is TGTGCCAGCAGCTCGACACATGAGGGGTTGTATAGTTCACCCCTCCACTTT.

This clonotype was observed once. This sequence may be a read error, since a much larger clone differs from it by one base. This chain connects TRBV6-1 to TRBJ2-1, with D hard to call. The CDR3 has 13 residues. CDR1 MNHNS and CDR2 SASEGT come from the germline V gene. In DNA, the CDR3 is TGTGGCAGCACCGGCAACATTTACAATGAGCAGTTCTTC. It codes for CGSTGNIYNEQFF.

The sample holds many counts of this clonotype. V gene TRBV6-6 combines with J gene TRBJ2-7, with D perhaps matching TRBD2 (5 bases). The CDR3 sequence is 13 residues long. The V gene lost 0 bases and the J gene lost 4 bases, with 7 bases spanning the gap. CDR1 MNHNY and CDR2 SVGAGI come from the germline V gene (reference sequence). As DNA, the CDR3 is TGTGCCAGCAGTTACTCGAGGGAGTACGAGCAGTACTTC. It encodes CASSYSREYEQYF.

The V gene is TRBV6-1, the J gene TRBJ1-4; the D gene is possibly TRBD1 (5 bases). Per germline, CDR1 MNHNS and CDR2 SASEGT. V was cut by 11 bases and J by 0 bases, with 19 bases left in between. The CDR3 covers 16 residues. CDR3 DNA sequence: TGTGCCGCCAGGGTGGGAAGGAGGGCAACTAATGAAAAACTGTTTTTT. The encoded protein is CAARVGRRATNEKLFF.

Remarks on this clonotype: Given a much more abundant clone one base away, this may be a read error. In this CDR3 the conserved last residue, phenylalanine or tryptophan, is missing, so a read error is likely. The V and J genes are TRBV6-5 and TRBJ1-4; TRBD1 might be the D (5 bases). CDR1 and CDR2 (germline): MNHEY, SVGAGI. This CDR3 comprises 15 residues. V lost 5 bases and J 7 bases, leaving 17 bases between the germline ends. CDR3 loop: CASSSSGSRVEKLFS. In nucleotides, the CDR3 is TGTGCCAGCAGTAGCTCAGGGAGTCGGGTTGAAAAACTGTTTTCT.

This clonotype is a singleton in its sample. The chain is built from TRBV12-3 or TRBV12-4 and TRBJ2-1, with D possibly TRBD2 on 5 matching bases. The V and J ends lost 8 bases and 9 bases respectively, with 23 bases between them. The CDR3 totals 15 residues. The CDR3 reads CASCTSSRSSSEQFF. In DNA, the CDR3 is TGTGCCAGCTGTACTTCTAGCAGGAGTAGTAGTGAGCAGTTCTTC.

The sample holds one count of this clonotype. The chain recombines TRBV24-1 with TRBJ2-1, with D unclear. This CDR3 is built from 15 residues. Trimming removed 8 bases at V and 4 bases at J, with 17 bases between. Germline loops: CDR1 KGHDR, CDR2 SFDVKD. CDR3 residues: CATNDSLGRYNEQFF. CDR3 sequence (DNA): TGTGCCACCAATGACTCCCTTGGCAGGTACAATGAGCAGTTCTTC.

In the case of this clonotype: The junction does not match germline at one end; this may be a read error. The gene calls are TRBV2 and TRBJ2-2, with a weak D call TRBD2 (5 bases). Germline-derived CDR1 and CDR2 are SNHLY and FYNNEI. The CDR3 has 13 amino acids. The CDR3 reads CASTWSNTGELLF. The CDR3 nucleotides read TGTGCCAGCACCTGGTCTAACACCGGGGAGCTGTTGTTT.

This clonotype was seen more than once but under ten times. The chain uses TRBV2 and TRBJ2-1; 10 bases are shared with TRBD1. Germline V lookup: CDR1 SNHLY, CDR2 FYNNEI. The CDR3 has 13 amino acids. Unmatched junction bases numbered 5, after V lost 6 bases and J lost 9 bases. The CDR3 DNA follows: TGTGCCAGCAGGGACAGGGGGTACGGTGAGCAGTTCTTC. As protein: CASRDRGYGEQFF.

This clonotype was seen at least ten times. The chain couples TRBV6-4 to TRBJ2-1, with TRBD2 matching over 8 bases. The CDR3 is 14 amino acids. The V gene's germline CDR1 is MRHNA and CDR2 SNTAGT. V was clipped by 6 bases and J by 3 bases; unmatched bases: 4. The CDR3 bases are TGTGCCAGCAGCGCGGGACTAGACTACAATGAGCAGTTCTTC. This gives the protein CASSAGLDYNEQFF.

The V gene is TRBV25-1, the J gene TRBJ1-4, with D possibly TRBD1 on 6 matching bases. Germline-derived CDR1 and CDR2 are MGHDK and SYGVNS. V gave up 1 base and J gave up 8 bases, with 14 bases separating them. This CDR3 contains 15 residues. CDR3 bases: TGTGCCAGCAGTGAATTTAAGGGGGGGGCCGAAAAACTGTTTTTT. Encoded protein: CASSEFKGGAEKLFF.

This clonotype has only one observation. Germline is not matched at one junction end, which may reflect a read error. CDR3 region: CACRDIWTSGGTDTQYF. The CDR3 bases are TGTGCCTGCAGGGATATTTGGACTAGCGGGGGCACAGATACGCAGTATTTT. The chain uses TRBV2 and TRBJ2-3; TRBD2 agrees at 12 bases. The germline V gene encodes CDR1 SNHLY and CDR2 FYNNEI. CDR3 size: 17 residues.

As concerns this clonotype: The missing conserved phenylalanine or tryptophan at the end of this CDR3 makes a read error likely. J is TRBJ1-1 and V is TRBV28, with D possibly TRBD1 on 6 matching bases. Germline CDR1 is MDHEN and CDR2 is SYDVKM. Trimming took off 5 bases at V and 8 bases at J, with 12 bases between the two ends. This CDR3 is built from 12 residues. DNA for the CDR3: TGTGCCAGCAGTGCTCAGGGGCCCGAAGCTTTCATT. This codes for CASSAQGPEAFI.